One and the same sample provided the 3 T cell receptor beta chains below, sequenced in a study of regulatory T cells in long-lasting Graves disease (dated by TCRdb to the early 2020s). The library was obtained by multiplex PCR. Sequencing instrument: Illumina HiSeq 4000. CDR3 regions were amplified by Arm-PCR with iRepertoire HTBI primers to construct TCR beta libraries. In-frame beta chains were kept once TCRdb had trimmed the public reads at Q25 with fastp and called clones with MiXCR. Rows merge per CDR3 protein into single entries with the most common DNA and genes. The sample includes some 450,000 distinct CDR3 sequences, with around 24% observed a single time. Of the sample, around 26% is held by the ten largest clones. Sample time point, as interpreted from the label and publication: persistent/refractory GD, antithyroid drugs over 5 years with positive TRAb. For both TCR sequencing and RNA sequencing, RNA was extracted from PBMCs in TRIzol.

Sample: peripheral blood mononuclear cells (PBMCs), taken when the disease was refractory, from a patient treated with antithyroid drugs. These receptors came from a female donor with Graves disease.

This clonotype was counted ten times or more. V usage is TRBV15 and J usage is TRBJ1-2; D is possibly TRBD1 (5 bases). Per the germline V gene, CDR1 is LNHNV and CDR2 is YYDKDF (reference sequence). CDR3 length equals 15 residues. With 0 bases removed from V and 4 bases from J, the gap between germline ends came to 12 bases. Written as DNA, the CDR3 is TGTGCCACCAGCAGAGATCCAGTAACAGGCTATGGCTACACCTTC. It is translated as CATSRDPVTGYGYTF.

The CDR3, as DNA: TGTGCCAGCAGCTATAAAGAAACCCCAACAGGCCAGAACACTGAAGCTTTCTTT. Translating gives CASSYKETPTGQNTEAFF. V is TRBV7-2 and J is TRBJ1-1, with D tentatively TRBD1 (5 bases). CDR3 size: 18 residues. Germline CDR1 SGHTA, CDR2 FQGNSA. Deletions cut 4 bases from V and 1 base from J, with 22 bases between.

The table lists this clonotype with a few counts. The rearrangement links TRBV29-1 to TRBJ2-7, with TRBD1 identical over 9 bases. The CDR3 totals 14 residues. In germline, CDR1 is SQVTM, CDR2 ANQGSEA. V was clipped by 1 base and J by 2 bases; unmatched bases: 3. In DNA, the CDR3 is TGCAGCGTTGAAGCACAGGGGGCCCCCTACGAGCAGTACTTC. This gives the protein CSVEAQGAPYEQYF.